This is a list of T cell receptor beta chains from one sample in a study of PD-1 blockade in mismatch repair-deficient tumors. Clones were sequenced by immunoSEQ multiplex PCR, and TCRdb holds only the in-frame ones, with some missing. The table lists roughly 130,000 clones, about 88% of them singletons. Source: peripheral blood, taken 70 to 72 weeks after starting pembrolizumab. The origin of the receptors is an adult with mismatch repair-deficient cancer. The CDR3 runs from the conserved cysteine through the conserved F or W. The D gene is left open where the match is weak.

TRBD1,TRBJ2-1,TRBV7-9,TGTGCCAGCAGCTTCCGCCGGACAGGGGATAATGAGCAGTTCTTC,CASSFRRTGDNEQFF
TRBD1,TRBJ1-2,TRBV4-1,TGCGCCAGCAGCCAACGACAGGGGGCAGTCTATGGCTACACCTTC,CASSQRQGAVYGYTF
TRBD1,TRBJ2-3,TRBV2,TGTGCCAGTTCCAAACTCGAGACAGGGGTCACAGATACGCAGTATTTT,CASSKLETGVTDTQYF
-,TRBJ2-5,TRBV5-1,TGCGCCAGCCGTTCTCCCCGCTTAGGGCCCACGGAGACCCAGTACTTC,CASRSPRLGPTETQYF
TRBD2,TRBJ2-2,TRBV11-2,TGTGCCAGCAGATCGACTAGCGGCAGAGGGTCCGGGGAGCTGTTTTTT,CASRSTSGRGSGELFF
TRBD1,TRBJ2-5,TRBV29-1,TGCAGCGTTGATCTAGGGACAGGGAGTGAGACCCAGTACTTC,CSVDLGTGSETQYF
TRBD1,TRBJ2-7,TRBV6-1,TGTGCCAGCAGTTTGGGACAGGGTCCTTCCTACGAGCAGTACTTC,CASSLGQGPSYEQYF
-,TRBJ1-2,TRBV2,TGTGCCAGCTTCCAGGAGAGGGACTATGGCTACACCTTC,CASFQERDYGYTF
TRBD2,TRBJ2-7,TRBV11-2,TGTGCCAGCAGCGCCCGACAGGGTTCCGGGACTAGCGGAAACTTC,CASSARQGSGTSGNF
-,TRBJ1-1,TRBV6-1,TGTGCCAGCAGCCTAAGGACGTTTCGCACTGAAGCTTTCTTT,CASSLRTFRTEAFF
-,TRBJ2-1,TRBV29-1,TGCAGCGTTTCCGGCTATGGTGAGCAGTTCTTC,CSVSGYGEQFF